Following are 5 T cell receptor beta chains from one sample sequenced in a study of shared clonotypes between healthy human individuals. The method was immunoSEQ multiplex PCR; TCRdb's version includes in-frame clones alone and lacks a portion of them. The top ten clones hold 0.095% to 0.14% of a sample with around 600,000 clones, approximately 95% of them seen once. It was CD45RO-negative cells, positively selected for CCR7, that made up naive CD8 cells, with terminally differentiated effector memory CD45RA+ cells excluded. Sequencing input: naive CD8+ T cells sorted from blood. Receptor source: a woman aged 30 to 39 in good health.

V and J are TRBV4-1 and TRBJ2-1; 10 positions match TRBD2. The V gene end was trimmed by 5 bases and the J gene end by 8 bases; junction bases not matched to a gene: 21. CDR3 length: 19 amino acids. Germline V gene lookup returns CDR1 MGHRA and CDR2 YSYEKL. The CDR3 DNA sequence: TGCGCCAGCAGCTCAACGTCGAATCCTAGCGGGAGCAGTAATGATGAGCAGTTCTTC. This sequence encodes CASSSTSNPSGSSNDEQFF.

This sequence joins TRBV30 and TRBJ1-1; TRBD1 is a possible D gene (5 bases). The V gene's germline CDR1 is GTSNPN and CDR2 SVGIG (reference sequence). The CDR3 is made up of 14 amino acids. V was shortened by 4 bases and J by 4 bases, with 16 bases between the two germline ends. The CDR3 sequence is CAWNEGMGTTEAFF. Written as DNA, the CDR3 is TGTGCCTGGAATGAGGGGATGGGGACCACTGAAGCTTTCTTT.

This clone was observed a single time. The genes are TRBV4-1 and TRBJ2-7; D is possibly TRBD1 (6 bases). Germline V gene lookup returns CDR1 MGHRA and CDR2 YSYEKL. The CDR3 spans 16 residues. V lost 2 bases to trimming and J lost 4 bases, with 18 bases between them. The CDR3 DNA follows: TGCGCCAGCAGCCAATCCGCTGGGGGCGGTTTGTACGAGCAGTACTTC. This translates into CASSQSAGGGLYEQYF.

The rearrangement links TRBV2 to TRBJ2-5; 8 positions match TRBD2. Gene TRBJ2-7 matches the end of the DNA better, so the J call may be wrong. The CDR3 covers 14 residues. CDR1 and CDR2 from the germline V gene are SNHLY and FYNNEI. Here the CDR3 reads CASSDQRESPEQYF. CDR3 DNA: TGTGCCAGCAGTGACCAGCGGGAGTCACCCGAGCAGTACTTC.

This chain links TRBV13 with TRBJ2-7; D ambiguous. The CDR3 has 12 residues. The germline CDR1 and CDR2 sequences are PRHDT and FYEKMQ (reference sequence). The germline V and J ends were trimmed by 3 bases and 7 bases, with 10 bases remaining between them. CDR3 nucleotides: TGTGCCAGCAGCTTGCCTTCTCAGGAGCAGTACTTC. This sequence encodes CASSLPSQEQYF.